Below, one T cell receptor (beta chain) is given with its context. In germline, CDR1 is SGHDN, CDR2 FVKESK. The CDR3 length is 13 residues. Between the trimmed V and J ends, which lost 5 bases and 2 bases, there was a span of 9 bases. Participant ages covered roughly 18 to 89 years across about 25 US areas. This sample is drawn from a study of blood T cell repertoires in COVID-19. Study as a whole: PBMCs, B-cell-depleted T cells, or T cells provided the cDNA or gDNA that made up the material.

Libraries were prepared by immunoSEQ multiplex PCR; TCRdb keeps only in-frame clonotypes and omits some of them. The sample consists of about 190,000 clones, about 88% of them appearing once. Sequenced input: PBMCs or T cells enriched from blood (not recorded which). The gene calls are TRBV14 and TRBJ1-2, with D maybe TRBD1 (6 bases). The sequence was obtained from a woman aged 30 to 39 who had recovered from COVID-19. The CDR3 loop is CASSDRSNYGYTF. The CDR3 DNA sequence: TGTGCCAGCAGCGACAGGAGCAACTATGGCTACACCTTC.